This T cell receptor (beta chain) stems from a study of regulatory T cells in long-lasting Graves disease. As for the study in general: By definition, persistent Graves' disease involved antithyroid drugs for over 5 years alongside positive TSH receptor antibodies.

Arm-PCR of CDR3 regions and iRepertoire HTBI primers were the basis on which TCR beta libraries were built. TCRdb independently ran MiXCR on the multiplex PCR reads; one entry per CDR3 protein. Of a few hundred thousand distinct CDR3 sequences listed, 20% to 25% are singletons. The time point was: persistent/refractory GD, antithyroid drugs over 5 years with positive TRAb. The TCR library was made from RNA that had been extracted from PBMCs in TRIzol. Germline V gives CDR1 MNHEY, CDR2 SVGEGT. Trimming removed 2 bases at V and 0 bases at J, with 8 bases between. The CDR3 is made up of 15 amino acids. This clonotype came up many times. Its antigen remains unidentified. Study-wide results and limits: Segments TRBV28, TRBJ1-2 and TRBJ2-5 showed preferential usage in persistent disease.

The chain employs TRBV6-2 or TRBV6-3 and TRBJ1-5; D is ambiguous. The source was peripheral blood mononuclear cells (PBMCs), collected when the disease was refractory, from a patient treated with antithyroid drugs. The source of this sequence is a female donor with Graves disease. CDR3 region: CASSYDGNSNQPQHF. CDR3 in DNA: TGTGCCAGCAGTTACGACGGAAATAGCAATCAGCCCCAGCATTTT.